Listed below are T cell receptor beta chains from one sample, sequenced in a study of shared clonotypes between healthy human individuals. Repertoires were generated with immunoSEQ multiplex PCR, while TCRdb's copy carries only in-frame clones and drops some. The sample contains about 2.2 million clones, just over 90% of which appear only once. The sequencing input was naive CD8+ T cells from PBMCs. These receptors all stem from a man between 18 and 29 years old in good health. Some clones in this sample may be carry-over from other donors' samples. Each CDR3 is given with its conserved first and last residue. The order of the fields is V gene, D gene, clone size, J gene, CDR3 DNA, CDR3 protein. A D gene is named only where the DNA matches it firmly. Part of the rows lack a size; the others show once, few, many or a class for expanded clones.

v_gene: TRBV27
d_gene: TRBD1
abundance: .
j_gene: TRBJ2-6
CDR3nt: TGTGCCAGCAGTCGTCAGGGGGCTGGGGCCAACGTCCTGACTTTC
CDR3aa: CASSRQGAGANVLTF

v_gene: TRBV5-4
d_gene: .
abundance: .
j_gene: TRBJ2-1
CDR3nt: TGTGCCAGCAGCTTTTTAACAGACTCCTACAATGAGCAGTTCTTC
CDR3aa: CASSFLTDSYNEQFF

v_gene: TRBV7-2
d_gene: .
abundance: once
j_gene: TRBJ2-1
CDR3nt: TGTGCCAGCAGCTTATACTCCTACAATGAGCAGTTCTTC
CDR3aa: CASSLYSYNEQFF

v_gene: TRBV7-6
d_gene: TRBD2
abundance: .
j_gene: TRBJ2-7
CDR3nt: TGTGCCAGCAGCCTGGGGCCCGGGGGACTAGCGGGAGCTTACGAGCAGTACTTC
CDR3aa: CASSLGPGGLAGAYEQYF

v_gene: TRBV2
d_gene: .
abundance: few
j_gene: TRBJ1-2
CDR3nt: TGTGCCAGCAGTGCAGGGTGGGCCTACACCTTC
CDR3aa: CASSAGWAYTF

v_gene: TRBV28
d_gene: .
abundance: .
j_gene: TRBJ1-2
CDR3nt: TGTGCCAGCAGTCCGACGTCCCACTATGGCTACACCTTC
CDR3aa: CASSPTSHYGYTF

v_gene: TRBV5-5
d_gene: .
abundance: .
j_gene: TRBJ2-7
CDR3nt: TGTGCCAGCAGACTAACACCCTCCTACGAGCAGTACTTC
CDR3aa: CASRLTPSYEQYF

v_gene: TRBV27
d_gene: .
abundance: .
j_gene: TRBJ2-7
CDR3nt: TGTGCCAGCAGTTTATCGACAGGACCCCTCGGGGAGCAGTACTTC
CDR3aa: CASSLSTGPLGEQYF

v_gene: TRBV4-2
d_gene: TRBD2
abundance: .
j_gene: TRBJ2-7
CDR3nt: TGTGCCAGCAGCCAAATAGCGGGAAGATACGAGCAGTACTTC
CDR3aa: CASSQIAGRYEQYF

v_gene: TRBV21-1
d_gene: .
abundance: .
j_gene: TRBJ2-7
CDR3nt: TGTGCCAGCAGCACCCCGGGACAGGGGGCAGAGCAGTACTTC
CDR3aa: CASSTPGQGAEQYF

v_gene: TRBV2
d_gene: .
abundance: once
j_gene: TRBJ2-5
CDR3nt: TGTGCCAGCAGTGGATTCGGCGCTTTTGTGGTGATGGAGACCCAGTACTTC
CDR3aa: CASSGFGAFVVMETQYF

v_gene: TRBV19
d_gene: .
abundance: .
j_gene: TRBJ1-3
CDR3nt: TGTGCCAGTAGTACTGACTTCAGGAGCTCTGGAAACACCATATATTTT
CDR3aa: CASSTDFRSSGNTIYF

v_gene: TRBV28
d_gene: .
abundance: .
j_gene: TRBJ2-1
CDR3nt: TGTGCCAGCAATTGGGTGGGACCGGCGAATGAGCAGTTCTTC
CDR3aa: CASNWVGPANEQFF

v_gene: TRBV7-9
d_gene: .
abundance: .
j_gene: TRBJ2-1
CDR3nt: TGTGCCAGCAGCTCGGTCCCGGCGAGAGGCAATGAGCAGTTCTTC
CDR3aa: CASSSVPARGNEQFF

v_gene: TRBV4-2
d_gene: .
abundance: once
j_gene: TRBJ2-2
CDR3nt: TGTGCCAGCACCCAGGTGGGCGGGGAGCTGTTTTTT
CDR3aa: CASTQVGGELFF

v_gene: TRBV27
d_gene: .
abundance: .
j_gene: TRBJ2-1
CDR3nt: TGTGCCAGCACCGTGAGCAGGGTAGGGAGTACGAGTGAGCAGTTCTTC
CDR3aa: CASTVSRVGSTSEQFF

v_gene: TRBV5-1
d_gene: .
abundance: .
j_gene: TRBJ2-7
CDR3nt: TGCGCCAGCAGCCCCGAGACCGGGACCTCGGTTCAGTACTTC
CDR3aa: CASSPETGTSVQYF

v_gene: TRBV2
d_gene: TRBD1
abundance: once
j_gene: TRBJ1-5
CDR3nt: TGTGCCAGCAGTGAATACCGGACAGGGACTGGCCAGCCCCAGCATTTT
CDR3aa: CASSEYRTGTGQPQHF

v_gene: TRBV27
d_gene: TRBD1
abundance: once
j_gene: TRBJ2-3
CDR3nt: TGTGCCAGTTACCCAGGGGGCGCGGGTATAGATACGCAGTATTTT
CDR3aa: CASYPGGAGIDTQYF

v_gene: TRBV9
d_gene: .
abundance: once
j_gene: TRBJ2-3
CDR3nt: TGTGCCAGCAGCGTAGGGGGTTCGGCCACAGATACGCAGTATTTT
CDR3aa: CASSVGGSATDTQYF

v_gene: TRBV11-2
d_gene: .
abundance: .
j_gene: TRBJ2-1
CDR3nt: TGTGCCAGCAGCTTAGACGGAAGCTCCTACAATGAGCAGTTCTTC
CDR3aa: CASSLDGSSYNEQFF

v_gene: TRBV7-3
d_gene: TRBD2
abundance: .
j_gene: TRBJ2-5
CDR3nt: TGTGCCAGCAGCTTAATCGGAGCGGGAGCAGAGACCCAGTACTTC
CDR3aa: CASSLIGAGAETQYF

v_gene: TRBV6-1
d_gene: .
abundance: .
j_gene: TRBJ2-1
CDR3nt: TGTGCCAGCAGTGAAGGGTGGGCGGAGACCTACAATGAGCAGTTCTTC
CDR3aa: CASSEGWAETYNEQFF

v_gene: TRBV11-2
d_gene: TRBD1
abundance: .
j_gene: TRBJ2-3
CDR3nt: TGTGCCAGCAGGGCACCGGGACAGGTACCCCTAAGCACAGATACGCAGTATTTT
CDR3aa: CASRAPGQVPLSTDTQYF

v_gene: TRBV30
d_gene: .
abundance: .
j_gene: TRBJ2-7
CDR3nt: TGTGCCTGCCCAGTGGGGGATGGTGCCGAGCAGTACTTC
CDR3aa: CACPVGDGAEQYF

v_gene: TRBV27
d_gene: .
abundance: .
j_gene: TRBJ1-5
CDR3nt: TGTGCCAGCAGTTTGTCCCTAAATCAGCCCCAGCATTTT
CDR3aa: CASSLSLNQPQHF

v_gene: TRBV6-5
d_gene: .
abundance: .
j_gene: TRBJ2-1
CDR3nt: TGTGCCAGCAGTTACTCTCGGCTTGGCCCGGGGCAGTTCTTC
CDR3aa: CASSYSRLGPGQFF

v_gene: TRBV9
d_gene: .
abundance: .
j_gene: TRBJ2-3
CDR3nt: TGTGCCAGCAGCCCACACTCACTCGAGAACACAGATACGCAGTATTTT
CDR3aa: CASSPHSLENTDTQYF

v_gene: TRBV9
d_gene: .
abundance: .
j_gene: TRBJ1-2
CDR3nt: TGTGCCAGCGCCCAGGGCAGGGTTGGCTACACCTTC
CDR3aa: CASAQGRVGYTF

v_gene: TRBV2
d_gene: .
abundance: .
j_gene: TRBJ2-7
CDR3nt: TGTGCCAGCAGTGAGGTCGGGGGACTTCCTTACGAGCAGTACTTC
CDR3aa: CASSEVGGLPYEQYF

v_gene: TRBV7-8
d_gene: .
abundance: .
j_gene: TRBJ2-1
CDR3nt: TGTGCCAGCAGCCCCAAGGCCGGAGGGTCCTACAATGAGCAGTTCTTC
CDR3aa: CASSPKAGGSYNEQFF

v_gene: TRBV13
d_gene: .
abundance: .
j_gene: TRBJ2-7
CDR3nt: TGTGCCAGCAGCTTAGGTCCTAGCGACTCCTACGAGCAGTACTTC
CDR3aa: CASSLGPSDSYEQYF

v_gene: TRBV19
d_gene: .
abundance: .
j_gene: TRBJ1-2
CDR3nt: TGTGCCAGTAGTACTCCCTTAGGCTACACCTTC
CDR3aa: CASSTPLGYTF

v_gene: TRBV6-6
d_gene: .
abundance: .
j_gene: TRBJ2-7
CDR3nt: TGTGCCAGCAGAGGGGGAGACGGGGCCTACGAGCAGTACTTC
CDR3aa: CASRGGDGAYEQYF

v_gene: TRBV28
d_gene: .
abundance: .
j_gene: TRBJ1-5
CDR3nt: TGTGCCAGCAGTCCCTGGGGGGGGCAGCCCCAGCATTTT
CDR3aa: CASSPWGGQPQHF

v_gene: TRBV7-6
d_gene: .
abundance: .
j_gene: TRBJ2-7
CDR3nt: TGTGCCAGCAGCTTAGGGGTCGAGCAGGGGGGCTACGAGCAGTACTTC
CDR3aa: CASSLGVEQGGYEQYF

v_gene: TRBV4-3
d_gene: TRBD1
abundance: .
j_gene: TRBJ2-7
CDR3nt: TGCGCCAGCAGCCGGAACCGGGACAGGGCCTACGAGCAGTACTTC
CDR3aa: CASSRNRDRAYEQYF

v_gene: TRBV29-1
d_gene: .
abundance: .
j_gene: TRBJ2-2
CDR3nt: TGCAGCGCACGCCAGGGCACCGGGGAGCTGTTTTTT
CDR3aa: CSARQGTGELFF

v_gene: TRBV28
d_gene: .
abundance: .
j_gene: TRBJ2-7
CDR3nt: TGTGCCAGCAGTTTTGGGCGGGCACTGAACCACGAGCAGTACTTC
CDR3aa: CASSFGRALNHEQYF

v_gene: TRBV29-1
d_gene: .
abundance: .
j_gene: TRBJ2-7
CDR3nt: TGCAGCGTTCTCCGTCCTGATCCCGGGGAGCAGTACTTC
CDR3aa: CSVLRPDPGEQYF

v_gene: TRBV7-8
d_gene: TRBD2
abundance: .
j_gene: TRBJ2-2
CDR3nt: TGTGCCAGCAGCTTAGGCCCCCCTAGCGCGGGAGGGCGTACCGGGGAGCTGTTTTTT
CDR3aa: CASSLGPPSAGGRTGELFF

v_gene: TRBV9
d_gene: .
abundance: .
j_gene: TRBJ2-3
CDR3nt: TGTGCCAGCAGCCCACGAGGGGGGGGGAGCACAGATACGCAGTATTTT
CDR3aa: CASSPRGGGSTDTQYF

v_gene: TRBV28
d_gene: .
abundance: .
j_gene: TRBJ2-7
CDR3nt: TGTGCCAGCAGTTCGAGGGGACACATCACCTACGAGCAGTACTTC
CDR3aa: CASSSRGHITYEQYF

v_gene: TRBV7-9
d_gene: .
abundance: .
j_gene: TRBJ2-7
CDR3nt: TGTGCCAGCAGCTCCGGACGGGGGTCCGTAAGCGAGCAGTACTTC
CDR3aa: CASSSGRGSVSEQYF

v_gene: TRBV28
d_gene: TRBD2
abundance: few
j_gene: TRBJ2-7
CDR3nt: TGTGCCAGCAGCCACCGGGGGGGTAGTGGTCTCTACGAGCAGTACTTC
CDR3aa: CASSHRGGSGLYEQYF

v_gene: TRBV7-9
d_gene: TRBD1
abundance: .
j_gene: TRBJ1-5
CDR3nt: TGTGCCAGCAGCGGGGGACAGGGCCCTCGAGGTCAGCCCCAGCATTTT
CDR3aa: CASSGGQGPRGQPQHF

v_gene: TRBV4-1
d_gene: .
abundance: .
j_gene: TRBJ2-7
CDR3nt: TGCGCCAGCAGCCAAACAGGCGAAAGCTCCTACGAGCAGTACTTC
CDR3aa: CASSQTGESSYEQYF

v_gene: TRBV7-9
d_gene: .
abundance: .
j_gene: TRBJ2-7
CDR3nt: TGTGCCAGCAGCTTAGCAGGAGGGTCCGAGCAGTACTTC
CDR3aa: CASSLAGGSEQYF

v_gene: TRBV27
d_gene: TRBD2
abundance: .
j_gene: TRBJ2-7
CDR3nt: TGTGCCAGCAGTTCCACGACTAGCGGGGACTCCTACGAGCAGTACTTC
CDR3aa: CASSSTTSGDSYEQYF

v_gene: TRBV25-1
d_gene: .
abundance: once
j_gene: TRBJ2-3
CDR3nt: TGTGCCAGCAGTGGCCCCAGGCCAGATACGCAGTATTTT
CDR3aa: CASSGPRPDTQYF

v_gene: TRBV18
d_gene: .
abundance: .
j_gene: TRBJ2-3
CDR3nt: TGTGCCAGCTCACCGACAGGATTCACAGATACGCAGTATTTT
CDR3aa: CASSPTGFTDTQYF

v_gene: TRBV27
d_gene: .
abundance: .
j_gene: TRBJ1-5
CDR3nt: TGTGCCAGCGGTATCGGGATGCAGGGATCGGAAAGTCAGCCCCAGCATTTT
CDR3aa: CASGIGMQGSESQPQHF

v_gene: TRBV18
d_gene: TRBD1
abundance: .
j_gene: TRBJ1-5
CDR3nt: TGTGCCAGCTCCCGAGCGAGACAGGGTGGGGAGCCCCAGCATTTT
CDR3aa: CASSRARQGGEPQHF

v_gene: TRBV5-6
d_gene: .
abundance: .
j_gene: TRBJ2-2
CDR3nt: TGTGCCAGCAGCCCTGGGCCCGGGGCGGGAACCGGGGAGCTGTTTTTT
CDR3aa: CASSPGPGAGTGELFF

v_gene: TRBV9
d_gene: .
abundance: once
j_gene: TRBJ2-1
CDR3nt: TGTGCCAGCAGCCCCCACTGGGGTAGCGGTTTCGATGAGCAGTTCTTC
CDR3aa: CASSPHWGSGFDEQFF